The 32 T cell receptor beta chains given below trace back to one sample, sequenced in a study of blood T cell repertoires in COVID-19. This table comes from immunoSEQ multiplex PCR, and its TCRdb copy is limited to in-frame clones, with some not included. The table includes 250,000 or so clones, roughly 90% detected once. What was sequenced was PBMCs or T cells enriched from blood (not recorded which). These receptors were taken from a man aged 40-49 years who had recovered from COVID-19.

J is TRBJ2-7 and V is TRBV23-1; D is uncertain. TRBV23-1 is classed as an ORF, of uncertain function. The CDR3 loop spans 13 amino acids. Trimming took off 4 bases at V and 1 base at J, with 8 bases between the two ends. In nucleotides, the CDR3 is TGCGCCAGCAGTCCCACAGAGTCCTACGAGCAGTACTTC. Protein sequence: CASSPTESYEQYF.

This rearrangement joins TRBV7-8 to TRBJ1-3; D perhaps matches TRBD1 (6 bases). The CDR3 runs to 16 residues. Germline values: CDR1 SGHVS, CDR2 FQNEAQ. Deletions cut 5 bases from V and 2 bases from J, with 16 bases between. The CDR3 DNA reads TGTGCCAGCAGCCCTTTCGGTGCAGGGGCTGGAAACACCATATATTTT. Protein: CASSPFGAGAGNTIYF.

The count of this clone is one. The rearrangement joins TRBV7-9 to TRBJ2-7, with 7 bases identical to TRBD1. The J segment lost 0 bases and the V segment lost 2 bases, leaving 7 bases of the junction unmatched. Germline values: CDR1 SEHNR, CDR2 FQNEAQ (reference sequence). The CDR3 has 16 residues. The CDR3 nucleotides read TGTGCCAGCAGCTTAAGGACAGGACTTCGCTCCTACGAGCAGTACTTC. This sequence encodes CASSLRTGLRSYEQYF.

The rearrangement links TRBV19 to TRBJ2-1; D perhaps matches TRBD2 (5 bases). CDR1 is LNHDA and CDR2 is SQIVND in the germline V gene (reference sequence). V was shortened by 2 bases and J by 1 base, with 15 bases between the two germline ends. The CDR3 extends over 17 amino acids. This chain's CDR3 is CASSINPPSLSYNEQFF. CDR3 DNA: TGTGCCAGTAGTATAAATCCGCCTAGCTTATCCTACAATGAGCAGTTCTTC.

The V and J genes are TRBV28 and TRBJ2-1, with 8 bases matching TRBD1. From germline, CDR1 is MDHEN and CDR2 SYDVKM. Losses at the gene ends were 4 bases for V and 0 bases for J; bases not matched to a gene: 8. This CDR3 has 17 residues. The CDR3 nucleotides are TGTGCCAGCAGTTCTACAGGGGGGAGCAGCTCCTACAATGAGCAGTTCTTC. Encoded protein: CASSSTGGSSSYNEQFF.

On this clone itself: This specimen includes other DNA sequences encoding the same CDR3. V usage is TRBV29-1 and J usage is TRBJ1-1, with 8 bases matching TRBD1. The germline V gene encodes CDR1 SQVTM and CDR2 ANQGSEA. The length of the CDR3 is 13 residues. The junction had 2 bases not matched to a gene; V was cut back by 4 bases and J by 1 base. The CDR3, as DNA: TGCAGCGTTGGTGGACAGGGGAACACTGAAGCTTTCTTT. Residues: CSVGGQGNTEAFF.

CDR3 loop: CATSRFPGQEFAPLLDEQYF. The CDR3 DNA sequence: TGTGCCACCAGTCGATTCCCGGGACAGGAGTTCGCGCCCCTCCTGGACGAGCAGTACTTC. The V and J genes are TRBV24-1 and TRBJ2-7; the match to TRBD1 covers 8 bases. The CDR3 runs 20 residues. Germline CDR1 reads KGHDR; CDR2 reads SFDVKD. J lost 5 bases, V lost 6 bases, and 26 bases had no gene match.

The V call is TRBV19, the J call TRBJ1-5; 9 bases agree with TRBD1. This CDR3 is built from 16 residues. Germline V gives CDR1 LNHDA, CDR2 SQIVND (reference sequence). J was trimmed by 1 base and V by 6 bases; bases with no gene match: 7. The CDR3 DNA follows: TGTGCCAGTAGAGAACTGGGACAGGGAAGCAATCAGCCCCAGCATTTT. Translation: CASRELGQGSNQPQHF.

On this clone: An end of the junction does not agree with germline; a read error may underlie this. The CDR3 protein is CAASSFDGQGLF. In DNA form, the CDR3 reads TGTGCCGCCAGCAGCTTTGACGGACAGGGGTTATTC. V gene TRBV5-8 combines with J gene TRBJ2-7, with TRBD1 matching 9 bases. CDR3 size: 12 residues. CDR1 and CDR2 from the germline V gene are SGHTS and YDEGEE.

CDR3 nucleotides: TGTGCCAGCAGAGAGTCCTACAATGAGCAGTTCTTC. It translates to CASRESYNEQFF. V usage is TRBV6-5 and J usage is TRBJ2-1; D unresolved. Trimming stripped 6 bases from V and 1 base from J, with 4 bases between. Germline CDR1 is MNHEY and CDR2 is SVGAGI. The CDR3 consists of 12 residues.

This clone was detected ten times or more. The chain combines TRBV19 with TRBJ1-5; 8 bases are a match to TRBD1. Looked up from germline, CDR1 is LNHDA and CDR2 is SQIVND (reference sequence). With V trimmed by 5 bases and J by 3 bases, 6 bases remained unmatched. CDR3 length: 15 amino acids. The chain's CDR3 is CASSERQGNNQPQHF. CDR3 sequence (DNA): TGTGCCAGTAGTGAAAGACAGGGGAACAATCAGCCCCAGCATTTT.

V gene TRBV18 combines with J gene TRBJ1-5; TRBD1 aligns across 7 bases. Looked up from germline, CDR1 is KGHSH and CDR2 is LQKENI. The CDR3 runs to 16 residues. Losses at the gene ends were 3 bases for V and 0 bases for J; bases not matched to a gene: 5. In DNA form, the CDR3 reads TGTGCCAGCTCACCCCCCGGGACAGCTAGCAATCAGCCCCAGCATTTT. It specifies CASSPPGTASNQPQHF.

V and J are TRBV21-1 and TRBJ2-3; the D call of TRBD1 is as the table states it, not checked on the DNA. TRBV21-1 represents a pseudogene. The CDR3 is made up of 19 amino acids. Written as DNA, the CDR3 is TGTGCCAGCAGCAAAGGTAATCCGACAGGCGTTCTTCGGGGAGATACGCAGTATTTT. Translated: CASSKGNPTGVLRGDTQYF.

J is TRBJ1-1 and V is TRBV5-1, with 8 bases identical to TRBD1. The length of the CDR3 is 16 residues. Germline V gives CDR1 SGHRS, CDR2 YFSETQ. Unmatched junction bases numbered 5, after V lost 0 bases and J lost 1 base. CDR3 in amino acids: CASSLALGTGNTEAFF. Here the CDR3 DNA reads TGCGCCAGCAGCTTGGCTTTAGGGACAGGGAACACTGAAGCTTTCTTT.

This chain uses TRBV11-3 with TRBJ2-5; 8 bases line up with TRBD2. Germline loops: CDR1 SGHNT, CDR2 YENEEA. This CDR3 has 16 residues. V trimming: 5 bases; J trimming: 5 bases; junction bases outside the gene matches: 13. In DNA, the CDR3 is TGTGCCAGCAGCCCTTCACCGGGGGGGCCTTTTGAGACCCAGTACTTC. It codes for CASSPSPGGPFETQYF.

V gene TRBV19 combines with J gene TRBJ2-5; no reliable D call. V shed 4 bases and J shed 3 bases, with 3 bases lying between them. The CDR3 has 11 amino acids. Per germline, CDR1 LNHDA and CDR2 SQIVND (reference sequence). The CDR3 region is CASSTEETQYF. The CDR3 coding sequence is TGTGCCAGTAGTACCGAAGAGACCCAGTACTTC.

This chain links TRBV9 with TRBJ2-7; 8 bases agree with TRBD2. Germline lookup yields CDR1 SGDLS and CDR2 YYNGEE. This CDR3 has 14 residues. Trimming removed 2 bases from V and 7 bases from J; junction bases left unmatched: 8. The DNA for the CDR3 is TGTGCCAGCAGCGTTTCGGGAGCGGGAGAGGAGCAGTACTTC. It specifies CASSVSGAGEEQYF.

This chain uses TRBV6-5 with TRBJ1-1, with 8 nucleotides matching TRBD1. Germline CDR1 is MNHEY and CDR2 is SVGAGI. The CDR3 covers 16 residues. V was clipped by 3 bases and J by 0 bases; unmatched bases: 6. DNA for the CDR3: TGTGCCAGCAGTTATGACAGGGGAGCGCTGAACACTGAAGCTTTCTTT. Protein sequence: CASSYDRGALNTEAFF.

The J gene is TRBJ1-5, the V gene TRBV2; no definite D call. V dropped 6 bases and J dropped 3 bases, with 9 bases sitting between them. The CDR3 is made up of 13 amino acids. Germline CDR1 is SNHLY and CDR2 is FYNNEI. This chain's CDR3 is CASRVLVNQPQHF. CDR3 nucleotide sequence: TGTGCCAGCAGGGTACTGGTCAATCAGCCCCAGCATTTT.

J is TRBJ1-1 and V is TRBV5-1; D is perhaps TRBD1 (6 bases). The V and J ends lost 4 bases and 4 bases respectively, with 17 bases between them. There are 15 residues in the CDR3. Germline values: CDR1 SGHRS, CDR2 YFSETQ. For the CDR3, the DNA is TGCGCCAGCAGCCCCAGGGCCACAGGGAGCACTGAAGCTTTCTTT. Translated: CASSPRATGSTEAFF. Drawing the rest from reference TRBV5-1 and TRBJ1-1, the complete variable domain is KAGVTQTPRYLIKTRGQQVTLSCSPISGHRSVSWYQQTPGQGLQFLFEYFSETQRNKGNFPGRFSGRQFSNSRSEMNVSTLELGDSALYLCASSPRATGSTEAFFGQGTRLTVV.

The V call is TRBV5-1, the J call TRBJ2-2; 11 bases map to TRBD1. With V trimmed by 5 bases and J by 0 bases, 6 bases remained unmatched. The length of the CDR3 is 17 residues. Germline-derived CDR1 and CDR2 are SGHRS and YFSETQ. CDR3 amino acids: CASRGQGAPANTGELFF. CDR3 sequence (DNA): TGCGCCAGCAGAGGACAGGGGGCTCCCGCGAACACCGGGGAGCTGTTTTTT. Full variable domain (missing parts from reference TRBV5-1 and TRBJ2-2): KAGVTQTPRYLIKTRGQQVTLSCSPISGHRSVSWYQQTPGQGLQFLFEYFSETQRNKGNFPGRFSGRQFSNSRSEMNVSTLELGDSALYLCASRGQGAPANTGELFFGEGSRLTVL.

The J gene is TRBJ1-1, the V gene TRBV29-1, with a tentative D call TRBD1 (5 bases). V gave up 4 bases and J gave up 4 bases, with 13 bases separating them. The germline V gene has CDR1 SQVTM and CDR2 ANQGSEA. The CDR3 spans 13 residues. CDR3 protein: CSVAWRGGTEAFF. Written as DNA, the CDR3 is TGCAGCGTTGCGTGGAGGGGTGGCACTGAAGCTTTCTTT.

CDR3 nucleotides: TGCGCCAGCAGCCAAGGACACAACACTGAAGCTTTCTTT. Translation: CASSQGHNTEAFF. The chain carries TRBV4-3 and TRBJ1-1, with D uncertain. The CDR3 contains 13 residues. V was trimmed by 1 base and J by 2 bases, leaving 5 bases between them. Per the germline V gene, CDR1 is LGHNA and CDR2 is YSLEER.

This clone was seen once. The J gene is TRBJ1-4, the V gene TRBV13; possibly TRBD1 for D (5 bases). CDR1 and CDR2 from the germline V gene are PRHDT and FYEKMQ (reference sequence). The CDR3 is made up of 14 amino acids. The V end lost 5 bases, the J end lost 3 bases, and 10 bases lay between the germline ends. The DNA for the CDR3 is TGTGCCAGCAGCCCCCCGGGGGCTAATGAAAAACTGTTTTTT. It specifies CASSPPGANEKLFF.

V is TRBV6-1 and J is TRBJ2-3; D gene unclear. Germline V lookup: CDR1 MNHNS, CDR2 SASEGT. The CDR3 loop spans 12 amino acids. Trimming took 2 bases from V and 11 from J, leaving 11 bases between them. Written as DNA, the CDR3 is TGTGCCAGCAGTGAAATCCTTTATAGGCAGTATTTT. Amino acids: CASSEILYRQYF.

J is TRBJ1-3 and V is TRBV4-3; unclear D gene. CDR3 length equals 12 residues. The germline CDR1 and CDR2 sequences are LGHNA and YSLEER. The V and J ends lost 6 bases and 1 base respectively, with 4 bases between them. This CDR3 is CASSRSGNTIYF. CDR3 coding DNA: TGCGCCAGCAGTAGATCTGGAAACACCATATATTTT.

V usage is TRBV9 and J usage is TRBJ2-7; 10 bases agree with TRBD2. Germline V gene lookup returns CDR1 SGDLS and CDR2 YYNGEE. Germline trimming cut 3 bases from V and 3 bases from J; bases unmatched to any gene: 9. The CDR3 covers 16 residues. This CDR3 is CASSERIAGGRYEQYF. The CDR3 nucleotides are TGTGCCAGCAGCGAAAGGATAGCGGGGGGACGCTACGAGCAGTACTTC.

The chain has TRBV5-1 and TRBJ2-7; D is possibly TRBD1 (5 bases). CDR1 and CDR2 (germline): SGHRS, YFSETQ. Trimming left V 5 bases short and J 3 bases short, with 9 bases between. The CDR3 consists of 12 residues. DNA for the CDR3: TGCGCCAGCAGACAGGATGACTACGAGCAGTACTTC. This translates into CASRQDDYEQYF.

The rearrangement links TRBV5-1 to TRBJ1-1, with 11 positions matching TRBD1. There are 14 residues in the CDR3. Germline V gene lookup returns CDR1 SGHRS and CDR2 YFSETQ. J was trimmed by 3 bases and V by 3 bases; bases with no gene match: 1. The CDR3 loop reads CASSWGQGDTEAFF. The CDR3, as DNA: TGCGCCAGCAGCTGGGGACAGGGGGACACTGAAGCTTTCTTT.

The rearrangement joins TRBV5-6 to TRBJ2-3; D may be TRBD2 (6 bases). V was cut by 1 base and J by 2 bases, with 14 bases left in between. The CDR3 has 16 amino acids. Germline CDR1 reads SGHDT; CDR2 reads YYEEEE. The CDR3 coding sequence is TGTGCCAGCAGCTTGAGGTTTCTAGCGCTCACAGATACGCAGTATTTT. It translates to CASSLRFLALTDTQYF.

This clone showed up just a few times. V and J are TRBV9 and TRBJ1-2; D unresolved. This CDR3 is 11 amino acids long. V shed 3 bases and J shed 8 bases, with 8 bases lying between them. From germline, CDR1 is SGDLS and CDR2 YYNGEE. The CDR3 DNA follows: TGTGCCAGCAGCGGGGTGAGGGGCTACACCTTC. Its protein is CASSGVRGYTF.

V gene TRBV27 combines with J gene TRBJ2-3; 10 positions agree with TRBD2. V was pared by 4 bases and J by 2 bases, with 6 bases of the junction left unmatched. The CDR3 runs 16 residues. The germline gives CDR1 MNHEY, CDR2 SMNVEV (reference sequence). The DNA of the CDR3 is TGTGCCAGCAGTTCACTAGCGGGGCGCCCCACAGATACGCAGTATTTT. This codes for CASSSLAGRPTDTQYF.